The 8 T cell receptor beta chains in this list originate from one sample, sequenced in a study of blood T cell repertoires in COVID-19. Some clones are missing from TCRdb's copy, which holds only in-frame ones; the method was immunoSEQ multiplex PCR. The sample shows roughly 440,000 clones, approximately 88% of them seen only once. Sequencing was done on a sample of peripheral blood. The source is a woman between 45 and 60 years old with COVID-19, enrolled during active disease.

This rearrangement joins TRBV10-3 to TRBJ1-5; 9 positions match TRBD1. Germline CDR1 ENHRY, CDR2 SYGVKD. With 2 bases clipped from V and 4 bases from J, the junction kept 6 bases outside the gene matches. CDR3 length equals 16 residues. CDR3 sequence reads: CAISENWTGENQPQHF. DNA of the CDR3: TGTGCCATCAGTGAGAATTGGACAGGGGAAAATCAGCCCCAGCATTTT.

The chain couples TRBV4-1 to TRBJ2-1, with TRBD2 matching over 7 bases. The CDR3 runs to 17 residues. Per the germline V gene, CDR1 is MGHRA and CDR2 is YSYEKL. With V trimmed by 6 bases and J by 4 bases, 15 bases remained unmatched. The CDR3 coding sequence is TGCGCCAGCAGTCATTCTCCGCTAGCGGACCTTTACAATGAGCAGTTCTTC. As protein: CASSHSPLADLYNEQFF.

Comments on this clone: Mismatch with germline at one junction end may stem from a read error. This CDR3 is CASSYSMAVAF. In nucleotides, the CDR3 is TGTGCCAGCAGTTACTCGATGGCCGTCGCCTTT. This rearrangement joins TRBV6-2 or TRBV6-3 to TRBJ1-1; D gene unclear. The CDR3 is made up of 11 amino acids. Germline V gene sequence: CDR1 MNHEY, CDR2 SVGEGT.

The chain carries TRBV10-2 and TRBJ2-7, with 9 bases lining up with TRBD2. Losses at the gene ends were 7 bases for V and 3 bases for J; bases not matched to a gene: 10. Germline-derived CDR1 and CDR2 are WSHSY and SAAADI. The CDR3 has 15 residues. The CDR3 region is CASISGGGANYEQYF. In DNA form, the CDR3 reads TGCGCCAGCATTTCGGGCGGGGGGGCAAACTACGAGCAGTACTTC.

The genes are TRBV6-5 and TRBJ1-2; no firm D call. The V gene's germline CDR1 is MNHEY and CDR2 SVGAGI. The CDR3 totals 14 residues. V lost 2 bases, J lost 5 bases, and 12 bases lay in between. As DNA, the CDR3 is TGTGCCAGCAGTTACGGAGAAGGGAGGTATGGCTACACCTTC. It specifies CASSYGEGRYGYTF.

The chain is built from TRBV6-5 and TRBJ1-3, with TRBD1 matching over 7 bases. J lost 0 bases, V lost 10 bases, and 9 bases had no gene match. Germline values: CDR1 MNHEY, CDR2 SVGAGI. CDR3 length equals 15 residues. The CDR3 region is CATIAPGGSGNTIYF. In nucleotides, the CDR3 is TGTGCCACCATAGCCCCAGGGGGCTCTGGAAACACCATATATTTT.

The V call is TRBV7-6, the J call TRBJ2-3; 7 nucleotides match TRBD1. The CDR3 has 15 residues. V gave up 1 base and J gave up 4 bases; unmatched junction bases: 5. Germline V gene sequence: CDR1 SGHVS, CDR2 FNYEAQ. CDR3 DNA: TGTGCCAGCAGCTTAGGGCAGGGGGTCGCAGATACGCAGTATTTT. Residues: CASSLGQGVADTQYF.

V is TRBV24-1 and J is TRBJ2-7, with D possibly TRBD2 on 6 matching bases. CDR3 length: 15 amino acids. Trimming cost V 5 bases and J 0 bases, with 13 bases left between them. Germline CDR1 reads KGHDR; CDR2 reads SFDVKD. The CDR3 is CATSVPWDSSYEQYF. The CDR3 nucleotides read TGTGCCACCAGTGTCCCCTGGGACTCCTCCTACGAGCAGTACTTC.